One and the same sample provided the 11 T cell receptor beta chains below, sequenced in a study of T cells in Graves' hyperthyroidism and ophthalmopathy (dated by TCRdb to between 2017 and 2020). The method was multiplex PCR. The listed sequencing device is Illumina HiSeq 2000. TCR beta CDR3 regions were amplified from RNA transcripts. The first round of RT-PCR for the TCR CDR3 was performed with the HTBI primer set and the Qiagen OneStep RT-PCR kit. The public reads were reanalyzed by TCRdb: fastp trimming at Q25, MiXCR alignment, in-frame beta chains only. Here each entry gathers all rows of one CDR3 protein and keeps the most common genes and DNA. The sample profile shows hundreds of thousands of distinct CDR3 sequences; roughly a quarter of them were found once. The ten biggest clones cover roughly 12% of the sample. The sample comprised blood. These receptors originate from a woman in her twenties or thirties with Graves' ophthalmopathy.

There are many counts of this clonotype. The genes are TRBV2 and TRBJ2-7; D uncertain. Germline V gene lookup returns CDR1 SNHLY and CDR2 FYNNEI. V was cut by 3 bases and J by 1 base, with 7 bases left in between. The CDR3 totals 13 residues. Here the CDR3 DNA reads TGTGCCAGCAGTGAGAAAACTTCCTACGAGCAGTACTTC. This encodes CASSEKTSYEQYF.

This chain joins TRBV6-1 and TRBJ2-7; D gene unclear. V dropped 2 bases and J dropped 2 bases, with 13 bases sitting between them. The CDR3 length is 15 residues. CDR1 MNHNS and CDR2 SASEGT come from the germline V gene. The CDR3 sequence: CASSETQASPYEQYF. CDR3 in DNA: TGTGCCAGCAGTGAAACGCAGGCCAGCCCCTACGAGCAGTACTTC.

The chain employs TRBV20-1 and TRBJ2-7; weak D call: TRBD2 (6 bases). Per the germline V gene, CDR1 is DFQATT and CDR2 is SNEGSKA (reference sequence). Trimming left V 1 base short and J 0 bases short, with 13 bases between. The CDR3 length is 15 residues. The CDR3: CSARVVAASSYEQYF. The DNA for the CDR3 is TGCAGTGCTAGAGTGGTAGCGGCTAGCTCCTACGAGCAGTACTTC.

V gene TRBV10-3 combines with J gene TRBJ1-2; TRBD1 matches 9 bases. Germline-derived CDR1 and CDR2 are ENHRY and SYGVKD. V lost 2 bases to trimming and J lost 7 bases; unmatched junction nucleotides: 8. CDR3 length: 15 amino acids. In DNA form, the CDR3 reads TGTGCCATCAGTGAGGAGCCGGGACAGGGACGTGGCTACACCTTC. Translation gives CAISEEPGQGRGYTF.

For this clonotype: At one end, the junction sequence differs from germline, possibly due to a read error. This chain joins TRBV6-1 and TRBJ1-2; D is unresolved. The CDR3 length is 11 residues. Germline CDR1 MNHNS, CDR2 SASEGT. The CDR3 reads CASTGGLGFTF. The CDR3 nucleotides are TGTGCCAGCACCGGAGGGCTTGGCTTCACCTTC.

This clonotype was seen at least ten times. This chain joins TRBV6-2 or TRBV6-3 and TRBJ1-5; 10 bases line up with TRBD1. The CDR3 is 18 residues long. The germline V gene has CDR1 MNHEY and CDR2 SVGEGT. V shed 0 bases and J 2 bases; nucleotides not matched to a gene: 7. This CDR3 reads CASSYSTGTGVGNQPQHF. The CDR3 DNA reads TGTGCCAGCAGTTACTCAACTGGGACAGGGGTCGGCAATCAGCCCCAGCATTTT.

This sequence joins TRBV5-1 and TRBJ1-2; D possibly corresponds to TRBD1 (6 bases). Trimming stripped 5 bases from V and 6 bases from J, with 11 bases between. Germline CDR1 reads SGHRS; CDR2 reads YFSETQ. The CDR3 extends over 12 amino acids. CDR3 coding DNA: TGCGCCAGCAGTCGGACAGCGGATGGCTACACCTTC. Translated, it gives CASSRTADGYTF.

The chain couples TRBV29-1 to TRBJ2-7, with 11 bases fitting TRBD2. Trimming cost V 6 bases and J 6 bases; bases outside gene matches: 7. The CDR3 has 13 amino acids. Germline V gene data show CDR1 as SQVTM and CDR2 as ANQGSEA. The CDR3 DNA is TGCAGCGTCGGTCTAGCGGGAGGCGGCGAGCAGTACTTC. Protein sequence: CSVGLAGGGEQYF.

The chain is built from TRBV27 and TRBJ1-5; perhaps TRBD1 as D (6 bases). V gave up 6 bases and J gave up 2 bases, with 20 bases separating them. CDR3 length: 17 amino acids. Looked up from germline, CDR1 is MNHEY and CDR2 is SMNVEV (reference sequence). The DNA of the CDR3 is TGTGCCAGCAGCCGCGCGTTGGGGGGCCAGGGCAATCAGCCCCAGCATTTT. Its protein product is CASSRALGGQGNQPQHF.

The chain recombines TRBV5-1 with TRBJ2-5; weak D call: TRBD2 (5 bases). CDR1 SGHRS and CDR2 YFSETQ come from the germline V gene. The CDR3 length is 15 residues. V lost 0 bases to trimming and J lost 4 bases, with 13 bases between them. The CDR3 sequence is CASSLAGYLGETQYF. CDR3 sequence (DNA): TGCGCCAGCAGCTTGGCGGGGTACCTCGGAGAGACCCAGTACTTC.

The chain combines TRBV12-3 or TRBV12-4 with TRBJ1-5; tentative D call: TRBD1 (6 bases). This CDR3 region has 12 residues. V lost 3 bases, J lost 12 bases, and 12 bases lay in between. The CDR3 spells CASSFGGPDQHF. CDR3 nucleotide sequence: TGTGCCAGCAGTTTTGGGGGCCCAGACCAGCATTTT.